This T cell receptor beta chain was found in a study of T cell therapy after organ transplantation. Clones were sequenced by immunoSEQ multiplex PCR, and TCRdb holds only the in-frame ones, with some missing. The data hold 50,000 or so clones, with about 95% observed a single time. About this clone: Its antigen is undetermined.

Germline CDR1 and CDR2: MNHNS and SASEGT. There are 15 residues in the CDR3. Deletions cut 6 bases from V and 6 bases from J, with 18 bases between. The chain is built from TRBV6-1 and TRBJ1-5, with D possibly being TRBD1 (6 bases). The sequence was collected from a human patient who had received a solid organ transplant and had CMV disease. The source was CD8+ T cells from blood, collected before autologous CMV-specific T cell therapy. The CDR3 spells CASSPLRGAGQPQHF. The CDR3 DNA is TGTGCCAGCAGCCCACTCCGGGGGGCGGGTCAGCCCCAGCATTTT.